This passage covers 32 T cell receptor beta chains from one sample sequenced in a study of cytomegalovirus exposure and HLA in healthy donors (dated by TCRdb to about 2017). Preparation of the library involved the immunoSEQ multiplex PCR assay. A mixture of 60 forward primers for TCR Vbeta segments and 13 reverse primers for TCR Jbeta segments was used in the multiplex PCR. Entries here come from immuneACCESS through TCRdb and include only in-frame sequences with V and J called. Some clones fail to appear in such tables; in the studies checked, an unresolved V gene covers under half of the shortfall, and the cause of the remainder is unknown. This sample holds around 120,000 clones; 78% were observed only once. Roughly 3.5% of the sample is in the top ten clones. Sequencing was carried out using PBMCs. The origin of the receptors is a woman aged 25 to 39 in good health and CMV-seropositive.

This clone was counted between two and nine times. This chain links TRBV4-3 with TRBJ2-3; weak D call: TRBD2 (6 bases). CDR1 is LGHNA, CDR2 YSLEER, per germline. The CDR3 is 18 residues long. V lost 0 bases, J lost 0 bases, and 16 bases lay in between. The CDR3 reads CASSQEGRGGVSTDTQYF. CDR3 sequence (DNA): TGCGCCAGCAGCCAAGAGGGGCGTGGCGGGGTGAGCACAGATACGCAGTATTTT.

This chain uses TRBV5-4 with TRBJ2-3; 8 positions match TRBD2. Germline CDR1 SGHNT, CDR2 YYREEE (reference sequence). This CDR3 region has 16 residues. V was pared by 4 bases and J by 0 bases, with 7 bases of the junction left unmatched. CDR3 DNA: TGTGCCAGCAGCCTTGGGGGCGGGGGGAGCACAGATACGCAGTATTTT. It specifies CASSLGGGGSTDTQYF.

The gene calls are TRBV5-1 and TRBJ2-2; no clear D gene. Trimming shortened V by 5 bases and J by 4 bases, and 15 bases separated the two germline ends. Germline-derived CDR1 and CDR2 are SGHRS and YFSETQ. The CDR3 has 15 amino acids. CDR3 sequence reads: CASSQTVGVTGELFF. The CDR3 bases are TGCGCCAGCAGTCAAACCGTGGGCGTCACCGGGGAGCTGTTTTTT.

J is TRBJ2-2 and V is TRBV4-2, with D unclear. From germline, CDR1 is LGHNA and CDR2 YNFKEQ. The CDR3 has 15 amino acids. V was clipped by 1 base and J by 0 bases, with 6 bases between them. CDR3 protein: CASSQVVANTGELFF. The CDR3 coding sequence is TGTGCCAGCAGCCAAGTGGTAGCGAACACCGGGGAGCTGTTTTTT.

The rearrangement links TRBV5-1 to TRBJ1-5; D not resolved. The V gene's germline CDR1 is SGHRS and CDR2 YFSETQ. This CDR3 region has 14 residues. V was pared by 0 bases and J by 6 bases, with 10 bases between. The CDR3 protein is CASSLGQAGQPQHF. CDR3 nucleotides: TGCGCCAGCAGCTTGGGTCAGGCGGGTCAGCCCCAGCATTTT.

The CDR3 DNA is TGTGCCAGCAGCTTAGGGGAGGGCCTTTACTATGGCTACACCTTC. Translated: CASSLGEGLYYGYTF. The gene calls are TRBV7-6 and TRBJ1-2; no clear D. The CDR3 extends over 15 amino acids. The germline V gene has CDR1 SGHVS and CDR2 FNYEAQ. Trimming cost V 1 base and J 3 bases, with 12 bases left between them.

The chain joins TRBV7-6 to TRBJ1-6; 10 nucleotides line up with TRBD1. Germline trimming cut 5 bases from V and 6 bases from J; bases unmatched to any gene: 7. The CDR3 spans 16 residues. The germline gives CDR1 SGHVS, CDR2 FNYEAQ. CDR3 nucleotides: TGTGCCAGCAGCGCGGCCGGGACAGGGGTTAATTCACCCCTCCACTTT. This gives the protein CASSAAGTGVNSPLHF.

The gene calls are TRBV7-9 and TRBJ2-7; D is uncertain. Deletions cut 4 bases from V and 6 bases from J, with 4 bases between. The CDR3 runs to 10 residues. Germline V gene data show CDR1 as SEHNR and CDR2 as FQNEAQ (reference sequence). The CDR3 is CASSSGEQYF. CDR3 in DNA: TGTGCCAGCAGCTCCGGCGAGCAGTACTTC. The full variable domain, completed using reference TRBV7-9 and TRBJ2-7, is DTGVSQNPRHKITKRGQNVTFRCDPISEHNRLYWYRQTLGQGPEFLTYFQNEAQLEKSRLLSDRFSAERPKGSFSTLEIQRTEQGDSAMYLCASSSGEQYFGPGTRLTVT.

The gene calls are TRBV29-1 and TRBJ2-7; D is perhaps TRBD2 (5 bases). Germline lookup yields CDR1 SQVTM and CDR2 ANQGSEA. This CDR3 has 11 residues. V was cut by 6 bases and J by 2 bases, with 8 bases left in between. CDR3 sequence reads: CSVTGAYEQYF. The CDR3 nucleotides read TGCAGCGTAACCGGGGCCTACGAGCAGTACTTC.

The CDR3 spells CATSGTSYNEQFF. The CDR3 nucleotides are TGTGCCACATCCGGGACTAGCTACAATGAGCAGTTCTTC. The rearrangement joins TRBV15 to TRBJ2-1, with 8 nucleotides matching TRBD2. The CDR3 loop spans 13 amino acids. Germline V gene lookup returns CDR1 LNHNV and CDR2 YYDKDF (reference sequence). Trimming cost V 9 bases and J 3 bases; bases outside gene matches: 4.

The chain joins TRBV23-1 to TRBJ1-5; TRBD1 agrees at 9 bases. TRBV23-1 is designated an ORF whose function remains uncertain. The ends lost 6 bases at V and 5 bases at J; junction bases unmatched: 14. The CDR3 has 17 amino acids. CDR3 sequence (DNA): TGCGCCAGCAGCCAGACGCGCGGGACAGGGTATTATCAGCCCCAGCATTTT. Its translation is CASSQTRGTGYYQPQHF.

The J gene is TRBJ1-1, the V gene TRBV6-6; a weak D match, TRBD1 (5 bases). Trimming removed 10 bases from V and 5 bases from J, with 17 bases in between. The CDR3 totals 13 residues. CDR1 and CDR2 from the germline V gene are MNHNY and SVGAGI (reference sequence). CDR3 bases: TGTGCCACTTCGGAAAGCCACAGGACTGAAGCTTTCTTT. Its protein product is CATSESHRTEAFF.

The J gene is TRBJ2-2, the V gene TRBV6-6, with TRBD2 identical over 7 bases. The CDR3 spans 14 residues. CDR1 is MNHNY and CDR2 is SVGAGI in the germline V gene (reference sequence). CDR3 nucleotides: TGTGCTGGGGGTCCTGGGGGGGGCACCGGGGAGCTGTTTTTT. It is translated as CAGGPGGGTGELFF.

This chain links TRBV4-2 with TRBJ1-5, with D possibly being TRBD1 (5 bases). The CDR3 runs 19 residues. Germline CDR1 reads LGHNA; CDR2 reads YNFKEQ. V lost 0 bases and J lost 0, with 18 bases in between. The CDR3 loop is CASSQDGAGPGYSNQPQHF. The CDR3 DNA follows: TGTGCCAGCAGCCAAGATGGGGCAGGGCCGGGCTATAGCAATCAGCCCCAGCATTTT.

The chain combines TRBV30 with TRBJ1-1; D unresolved. Germline loops: CDR1 GTSNPN, CDR2 SVGIG (reference sequence). The CDR3 totals 13 residues. Trimming stripped 1 base from V and 3 bases from J, with 9 bases between. The CDR3 coding sequence is TGTGCCTGGAGTGCCGGAGGATACACTGAAGCTTTCTTT. This translates into CAWSAGGYTEAFF.

Points on this clone: At one end, the junction sequence differs from germline, possibly due to a read error. The chain links TRBV5-1 to TRBJ2-4; 9 bases fit TRBD1. The CDR3 has 12 amino acids. CDR1 is SGHRS, CDR2 YFSETQ, per germline. Here the CDR3 DNA reads TGCGCCAGCAGCCCGGGGGGACAGGGAAGTGTCTTC. It is translated as CASSPGGQGSVF. The full variable domain, in which reference TRBV5-1 and TRBJ2-4 provide the parts outside the CDR3, is KAGVTQTPRYLIKTRGQQVTLSCSPISGHRSVSWYQQTPGQGLQFLFEYFSETQRNKGNFPGRFSGRQFSNSRSEMNVSTLELGDSALYLCASSPGGQGSVFGAGTRLSVL.

This chain uses TRBV9 with TRBJ2-3, with 9 bases fitting TRBD1. This CDR3 comprises 16 residues. Germline CDR1 and CDR2: SGDLS and YYNGEE. V lost 1 base, J lost 5 bases, and 8 bases stayed unmatched. The CDR3 nucleotides read TGTGCCAGCAGCGTATCTTCACAGGGGGCTGGAGATACGCAGTATTTT. It is translated as CASSVSSQGAGDTQYF.

V usage is TRBV30 and J usage is TRBJ2-1; D is ambiguous. CDR3 length equals 14 residues. Germline values: CDR1 GTSNPN, CDR2 SVGIG (reference sequence). Trimming took 6 bases from V and 0 from J, leaving 12 bases between them. CDR3 nucleotide sequence: TGTGCCTGTCCTTCAGACTTCTCCTACAATGAGCAGTTCTTC. It is translated as CACPSDFSYNEQFF.

This sequence joins TRBV28 and TRBJ1-1; no definite D call. The germline gives CDR1 MDHEN, CDR2 SYDVKM. The CDR3 spans 12 residues. Deletions cut 10 bases from V and 4 bases from J, with 13 bases between. The CDR3 reads CATASVGTEAFF. The DNA for the CDR3 is TGTGCCACCGCATCTGTCGGCACTGAAGCTTTCTTT.

The rearrangement uses TRBV6-1 and TRBJ2-5, with a tentative D call TRBD1 (5 bases). Trimming cost V 4 bases and J 5 bases, with 11 bases left between them. There are 13 residues in the CDR3. Germline-derived CDR1 and CDR2 are MNHNS and SASEGT. CDR3: CASSVGAWETQYF. The CDR3 DNA reads as TGTGCCAGCAGTGTAGGGGCGTGGGAGACCCAGTACTTC.

The V call is TRBV5-1, the J call TRBJ2-7; 7 bases agree with TRBD1. Germline CDR1 is SGHRS and CDR2 is YFSETQ. The CDR3 is made up of 15 amino acids. The junction had 10 bases not matched to a gene; V was cut back by 1 base and J by 6 bases. The chain's CDR3 is CASSLTTGSFGEQYF. Written as DNA, the CDR3 is TGCGCCAGCAGCTTGACGACAGGGAGTTTTGGCGAGCAGTACTTC.

J is TRBJ2-7 and V is TRBV4-3; 8 nucleotides match TRBD2. Germline CDR1 and CDR2: LGHNA and YSLEER. Unmatched junction bases numbered 14, after V lost 1 base and J lost 6 bases. This CDR3 has 17 amino acids. The CDR3 sequence is CASSQGQTGTSYGEQYF. The CDR3 DNA sequence: TGCGCCAGCAGCCAAGGGCAAACCGGGACTAGTTATGGCGAGCAGTACTTC.

The CDR3 is CASTPTGNYGYTF. The CDR3 DNA sequence: TGTGCCAGCACCCCGACAGGGAACTATGGCTACACCTTC. This chain uses TRBV6-6 with TRBJ1-2, with TRBD1 matching over 7 bases. There are 13 residues in the CDR3. V lost 7 bases, J lost 2 bases, and 4 bases stayed unmatched. Germline V CDR1 and CDR2: MNHNY, SVGAGI (reference sequence).

The chain couples TRBV11-1 to TRBJ1-1; D is possibly TRBD1 (5 bases). The length of the CDR3 is 14 residues. V lost 1 base and J 4 bases, leaving 10 bases between the germline ends. Germline CDR1 reads SGHAT; CDR2 reads FQDESV (reference sequence). The CDR3: CASSLVRGSTEAFF. The DNA for the CDR3 is TGTGCCAGCAGCTTAGTACGGGGGAGCACTGAAGCTTTCTTT.

The chain couples TRBV2 to TRBJ2-2, with 11 bases fitting TRBD2. V dropped 6 bases and J dropped 7; count of bases not matched to a gene: 10. CDR1 is SNHLY and CDR2 is FYNNEI in the germline V gene. The CDR3 contains 16 residues. CDR3 amino acids: CASRRLAGGGSGELFF. CDR3 bases: TGTGCCAGCAGGAGGCTAGCGGGGGGCGGTAGCGGGGAGCTGTTTTTT. Complete variable domain (other parts from reference TRBV2 and TRBJ2-2): EPEVTQTPSHQVTQMGQEVILRCVPISNHLYFYWYRQILGQKVEFLVSFYNNEISEKSEIFDDQFSVERPDGSNFTLKIRSTKLEDSAMYFCASRRLAGGGSGELFFGEGSRLTVL.

The chain couples TRBV27 to TRBJ1-2; perhaps TRBD1 as D (5 bases). CDR3 size: 16 residues. The V end lost 5 bases, the J end lost 6 bases, and 22 bases lay between the germline ends. CDR1 and CDR2 from the germline V gene are MNHEY and SMNVEV (reference sequence). CDR3 sequence: CASSQIPRDFMNGYTF. In nucleotides, the CDR3 is TGTGCCAGCAGTCAAATCCCAAGGGACTTTATGAATGGCTACACCTTC.

This sequence joins TRBV6-4 and TRBJ1-6, with unresolved D. The CDR3 consists of 15 residues. Trimming stripped 6 bases from V and 5 bases from J, with 14 bases between. CDR1 MRHNA and CDR2 SNTAGT come from the germline V gene. Here the CDR3 DNA reads TGTGCCAGCAGAGCGGGCTTCGGGGATAATTCACCCCTCCACTTT. It translates to CASRAGFGDNSPLHF.

This rearrangement joins TRBV10-3 to TRBJ2-3, with 8 bases matching TRBD2. V was pared by 0 bases and J by 6 bases, with 11 bases of the junction left unmatched. The CDR3 contains 17 residues. CDR1 ENHRY and CDR2 SYGVKD come from the germline V gene. CDR3 sequence reads: CAISESTGGGQRDTQYF. In nucleotides, the CDR3 is TGTGCCATCAGTGAGTCGACGGGGGGGGGCCAAAGGGATACGCAGTATTTT.

This clone came up a few times. CDR3: CASSGSGGGITDTQYF. The CDR3 region has the DNA TGTGCCAGCAGCGGGAGCGGGGGGGGGATCACAGATACGCAGTATTTT. J is TRBJ2-3 and V is TRBV9; 10 positions match TRBD2. V lost 3 bases and J lost 2; bases outside the gene matches: 6. The CDR3 runs to 16 residues. Germline V gene data show CDR1 as SGDLS and CDR2 as YYNGEE.

The V gene is TRBV10-2, the J gene TRBJ2-3, with 11 bases aligning to TRBD2. Germline assignment: CDR1 WSHSY and CDR2 SAAADI. The trim removed 7 bases at V and 0 bases at J, leaving 12 bases unmatched. This CDR3 is built from 18 residues. CDR3 DNA sequence: TGCGCCAGCACCCGCCCCACTAGCGGGGGAACTAGCACAGATACGCAGTATTTT. As protein: CASTRPTSGGTSTDTQYF.

This sequence joins TRBV7-9 and TRBJ2-1; D is undetermined. CDR1 and CDR2 from the germline V gene are SEHNR and FQNEAQ (reference sequence). This CDR3 is built from 10 residues. V lost 6 bases, J lost 12 bases, and 9 bases lay in between. The CDR3 DNA reads TGTGCCAGCAGTGGAGAATGGCAGTTCTTC. Translation gives CASSGEWQFF.

This chain uses TRBV15 with TRBJ1-2; maybe TRBD1 (5 bases). The V and J ends lost 7 bases and 4 bases respectively, with 13 bases between them. Germline CDR1 LNHNV, CDR2 YYDKDF (reference sequence). The CDR3 is 13 amino acids. The CDR3 DNA sequence: TGTGCCACCACCCAGGGCACGTCCTATGGCTACACCTTC. This translates into CATTQGTSYGYTF.